This T cell receptor beta chain is drawn from a study of molecular identifiers for immune sequencing clone quantification. General study findings and limits: Over 98% of CMV-specific effector molecules, but under 1% of naive ones, were in clones above 20 copies.

TCRdb reprocessed the PCR reads with MiXCR, giving one entry per CDR3 protein. Of some 650,000 distinct CDR3 sequences detected, approximately 20% appear once; the ten largest clones hold around 0.86%. This CDR3 is 14 amino acids long. V shed 1 base and J shed 3 bases, with 9 bases lying between them. Germline-derived CDR1 and CDR2 are MNHEY and SVGEGT. This clonotype was counted at least ten times. Its antigen is as yet unknown. The sequencing sample was made of naive CD8+ T cells from blood, with Jurkat cell RNA spiked in. The sample's subset: FACS-sorted CD8+CD4-CCR7+CD45RA+ naive T cells. J is TRBJ2-5 and V is TRBV6-2 or TRBV6-3, with D uncertain. This TCR was sampled from a human donor in good health. Some libraries in this study had Jurkat cell RNA spiked in. The CDR3 DNA follows: TGTGCCAGCAGTTACTTGCCAGCAAAAGAGACCCAGTACTTC. Its protein product is CASSYLPAKETQYF.